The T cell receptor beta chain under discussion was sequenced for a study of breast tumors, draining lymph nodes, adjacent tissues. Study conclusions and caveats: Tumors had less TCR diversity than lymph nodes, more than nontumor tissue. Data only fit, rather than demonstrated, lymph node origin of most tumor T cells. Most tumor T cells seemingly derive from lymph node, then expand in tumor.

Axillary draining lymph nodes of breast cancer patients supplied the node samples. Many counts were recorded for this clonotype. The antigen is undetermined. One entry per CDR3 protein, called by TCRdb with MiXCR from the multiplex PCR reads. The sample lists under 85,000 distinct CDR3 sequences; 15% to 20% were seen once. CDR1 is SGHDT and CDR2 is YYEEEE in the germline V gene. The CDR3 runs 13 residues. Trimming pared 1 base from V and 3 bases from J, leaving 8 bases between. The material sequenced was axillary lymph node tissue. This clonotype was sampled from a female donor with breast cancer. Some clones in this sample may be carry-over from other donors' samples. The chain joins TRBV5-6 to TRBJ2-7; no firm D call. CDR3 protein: CASSLTGFYEQYF. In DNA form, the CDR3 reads TGTGCCAGCAGCTTGACGGGTTTCTACGAGCAGTACTTC.